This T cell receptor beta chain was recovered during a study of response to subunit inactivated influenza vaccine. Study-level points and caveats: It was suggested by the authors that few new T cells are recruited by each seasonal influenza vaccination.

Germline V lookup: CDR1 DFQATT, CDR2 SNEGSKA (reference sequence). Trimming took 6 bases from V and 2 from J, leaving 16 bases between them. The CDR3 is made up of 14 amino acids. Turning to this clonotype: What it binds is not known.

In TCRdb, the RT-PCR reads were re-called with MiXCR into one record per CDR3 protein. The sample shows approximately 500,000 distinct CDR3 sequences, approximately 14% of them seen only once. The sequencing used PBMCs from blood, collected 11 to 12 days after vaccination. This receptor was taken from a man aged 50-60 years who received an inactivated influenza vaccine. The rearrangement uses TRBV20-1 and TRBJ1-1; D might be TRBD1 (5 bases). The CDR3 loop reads CSATNRDGNTEAFF. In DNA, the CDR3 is TGCAGTGCAACAAATCGGGACGGAAACACTGAAGCTTTCTTT.